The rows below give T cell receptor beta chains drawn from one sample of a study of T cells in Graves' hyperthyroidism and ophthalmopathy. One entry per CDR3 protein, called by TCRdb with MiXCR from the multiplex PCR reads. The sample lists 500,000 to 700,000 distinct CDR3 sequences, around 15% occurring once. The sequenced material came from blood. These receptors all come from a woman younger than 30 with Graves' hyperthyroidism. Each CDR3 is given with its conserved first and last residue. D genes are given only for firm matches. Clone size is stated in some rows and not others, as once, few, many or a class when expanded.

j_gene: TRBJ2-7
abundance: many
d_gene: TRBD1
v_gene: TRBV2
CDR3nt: TGTGCCAGCAGTGCAACAGGGGAGTACGAGCAGTACTTC
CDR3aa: CASSATGEYEQYF

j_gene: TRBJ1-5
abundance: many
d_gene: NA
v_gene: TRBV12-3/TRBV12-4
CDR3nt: TGTGCCAGCAGTTTGACGGACAGTAGCAATCAGCCCCAGCATTTT
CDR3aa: CASSLTDSSNQPQHF

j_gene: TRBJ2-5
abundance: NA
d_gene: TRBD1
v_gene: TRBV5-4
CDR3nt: TGTGCCAGCAGCGCCCGGGACAGGGGCCGTGGGGAGACCCAGTACTTC
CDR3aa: CASSARDRGRGETQYF

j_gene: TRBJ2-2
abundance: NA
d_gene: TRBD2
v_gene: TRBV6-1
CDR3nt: TGTGCCAGCAGACTAGCGGGAGTGGGTAACACCGGGGAGCTGTTTTTT
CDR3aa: CASRLAGVGNTGELFF

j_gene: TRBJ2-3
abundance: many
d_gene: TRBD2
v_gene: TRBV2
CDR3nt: TGTGCCAGCAGCAATAGCGGGGGGGCCGAAGATACGCAGTATTTT
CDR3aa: CASSNSGGAEDTQYF

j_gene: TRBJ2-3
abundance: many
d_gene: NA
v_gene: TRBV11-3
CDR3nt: TGTGCCAGCAGAACGGGACCACGCACAGATACGCAGTATTTT
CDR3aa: CASRTGPRTDTQYF

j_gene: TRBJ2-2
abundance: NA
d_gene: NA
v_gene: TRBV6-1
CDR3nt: TGTGCCAGCAGTGAACAGCTCTGGACCGGGGAGCTGTTTTTT
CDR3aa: CASSEQLWTGELFF

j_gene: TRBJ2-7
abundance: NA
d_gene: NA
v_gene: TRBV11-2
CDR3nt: TGTGCCAGCAGCCCAGAGAGTGCGTGGGACTACGAGCAGTACTTC
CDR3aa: CASSPESAWDYEQYF

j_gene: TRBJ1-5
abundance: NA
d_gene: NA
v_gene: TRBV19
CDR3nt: TGTGCCAGGGGTCTGTACCCTCAGCCCCAGCATTTT
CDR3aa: CARGLYPQPQHF

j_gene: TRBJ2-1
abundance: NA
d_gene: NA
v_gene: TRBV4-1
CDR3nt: TGCGCCAGCAGCCAACCACTGGCGGGGAATGAGCAGTTCTTC
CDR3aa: CASSQPLAGNEQFF

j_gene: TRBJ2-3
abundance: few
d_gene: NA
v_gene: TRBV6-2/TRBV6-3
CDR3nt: TGTGCCAGCAGTTATCTAGCCCCTAGCACAGATACGCAGTATTTT
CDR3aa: CASSYLAPSTDTQYF

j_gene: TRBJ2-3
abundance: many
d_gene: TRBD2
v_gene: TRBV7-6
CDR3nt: TGTGCCAGCAGCAACGGACTAGCGGGAGTCGCAGATACGCAGTATTTT
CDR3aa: CASSNGLAGVADTQYF

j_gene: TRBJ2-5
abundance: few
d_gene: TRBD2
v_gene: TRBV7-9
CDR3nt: TGTGCCAGCAGCCCTCGAGGGGCTAGCGGGCTAGGAGAGACCCAGTACTTC
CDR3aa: CASSPRGASGLGETQYF

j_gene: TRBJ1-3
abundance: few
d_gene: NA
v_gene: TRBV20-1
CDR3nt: TGCAGTGCTAGAGATCCGAACCTCTCTGGAAACACCATATATTTT
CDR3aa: CSARDPNLSGNTIYF

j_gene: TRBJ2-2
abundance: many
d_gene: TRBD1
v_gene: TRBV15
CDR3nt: TGTGCCACCAGCATTCCCTACAGGGGAAGCACCGGGGAGCTGTTTTTT
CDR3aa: CATSIPYRGSTGELFF

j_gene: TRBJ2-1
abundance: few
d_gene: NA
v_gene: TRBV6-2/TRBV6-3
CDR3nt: TGTGCCAGCAGTTCCCGAGCATCGTGGGACCCGGAAGGCTCCTACAATGAGCAGTTCTTC
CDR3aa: CASSSRASWDPEGSYNEQFF

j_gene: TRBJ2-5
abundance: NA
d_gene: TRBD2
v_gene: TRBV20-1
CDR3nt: TGCAGTGCTAGCCCCCTAGCGGGGTACCAAGAGACCCAGTACTTC
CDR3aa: CSASPLAGYQETQYF

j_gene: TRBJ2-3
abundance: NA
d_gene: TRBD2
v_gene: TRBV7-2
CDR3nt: TGTGCCAGCAGCTTAGCCGGGAGGGCCGGCACAGATACGCAGTATTTT
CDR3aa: CASSLAGRAGTDTQYF

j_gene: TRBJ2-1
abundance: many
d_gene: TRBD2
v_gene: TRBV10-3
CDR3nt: TGTGCCATCAGCGAACATCCTAGCGGGGAGCAGTTCTTC
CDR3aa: CAISEHPSGEQFF

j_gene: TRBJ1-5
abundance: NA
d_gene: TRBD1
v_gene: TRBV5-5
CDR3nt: TGTGCCAGCAGCTCCGACAGGGCGTTCGAGAATAGCAATCAGCCCCAGCATTTT
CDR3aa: CASSSDRAFENSNQPQHF

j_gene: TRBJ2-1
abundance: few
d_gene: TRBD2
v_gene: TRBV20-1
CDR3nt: TGCAGTGTCGGGGTAGCGGGAGGGGCGGGTGATCGCAATGAGCAGTTCTTC
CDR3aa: CSVGVAGGAGDRNEQFF

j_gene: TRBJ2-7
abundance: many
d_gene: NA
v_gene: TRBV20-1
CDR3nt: TGCAGTGCTAGACGCCAGACCTACGAGCAGTACTTC
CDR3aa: CSARRQTYEQYF

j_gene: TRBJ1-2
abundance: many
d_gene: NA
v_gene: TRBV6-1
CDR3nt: TGTGCCAGCAGCGCCAGAGGGGCTAATTATGGCTACACCTTC
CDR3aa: CASSARGANYGYTF

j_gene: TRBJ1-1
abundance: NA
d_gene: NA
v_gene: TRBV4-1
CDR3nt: TGCGCCAGCAGCCAAGAAGCGCGGCAGGAAGCTTTCTTT
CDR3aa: CASSQEARQEAFF

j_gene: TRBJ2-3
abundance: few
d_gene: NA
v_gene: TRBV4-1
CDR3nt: TGCGCCAGCAGCCAACCAGGGGGCACAGATACGCAGTATTTT
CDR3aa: CASSQPGGTDTQYF

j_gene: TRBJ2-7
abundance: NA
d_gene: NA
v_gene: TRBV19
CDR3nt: TGTGCCACCCGGGACGGCGCCTACGAGCAGTACTTC
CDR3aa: CATRDGAYEQYF

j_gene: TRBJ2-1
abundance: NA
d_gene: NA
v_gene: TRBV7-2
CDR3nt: TGTGCCAGCACGCCCGGCTTGACCTACAATGAGCAGTTCTTC
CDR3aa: CASTPGLTYNEQFF

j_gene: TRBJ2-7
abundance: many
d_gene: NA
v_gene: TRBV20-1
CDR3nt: TGCAGTGCCGGGGAGGCGTCGGGCGAGCAGTACTTC
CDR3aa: CSAGEASGEQYF

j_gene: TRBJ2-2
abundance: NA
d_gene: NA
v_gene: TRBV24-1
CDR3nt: TGTGCCACCAGTTTCGGGACCGGGGAGCTGTTTTTT
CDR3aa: CATSFGTGELFF

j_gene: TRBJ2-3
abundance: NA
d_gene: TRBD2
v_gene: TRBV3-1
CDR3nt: TGTGCCAGCAGCCAAGATCGTCGAGCGGGGGCTCTTAGCACAGATACGCAGTATTTT
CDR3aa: CASSQDRRAGALSTDTQYF

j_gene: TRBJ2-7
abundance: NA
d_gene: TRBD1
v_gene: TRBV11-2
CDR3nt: TGTGCCAGCAGCCAAGACGGTGGACAGGGATCCGAGCAGTACTTC
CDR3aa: CASSQDGGQGSEQYF

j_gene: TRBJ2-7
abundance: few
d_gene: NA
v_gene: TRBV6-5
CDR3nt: TGTGCCAGCAGTTACTCCCCGATGAGCGAGCAGTACTTC
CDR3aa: CASSYSPMSEQYF

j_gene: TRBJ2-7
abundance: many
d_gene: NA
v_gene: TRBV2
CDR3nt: TGTGCCAGCAGGGGCGCCGAGCAGTACTTC
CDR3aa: CASRGAEQYF

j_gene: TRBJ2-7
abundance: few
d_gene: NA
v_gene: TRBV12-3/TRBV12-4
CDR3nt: TGTGCCAGCAGTCAGAGCGGTATCTCCTACGAGCAGTACTTC
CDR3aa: CASSQSGISYEQYF

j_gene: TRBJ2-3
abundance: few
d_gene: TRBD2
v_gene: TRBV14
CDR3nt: TGTGCCAGCAGCCAGATACTAGCGGGAGGTAGAGATACGCAGTATTTT
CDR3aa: CASSQILAGGRDTQYF

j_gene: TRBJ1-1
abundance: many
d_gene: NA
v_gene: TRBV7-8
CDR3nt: TGTGCCAGCAGCTCCGATTTGCAGTACGGCACTGAAGCTTTCTTT
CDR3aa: CASSSDLQYGTEAFF

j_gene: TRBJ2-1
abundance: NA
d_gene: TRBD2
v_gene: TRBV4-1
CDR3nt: TGCGCCAGCAGCCTACGGACTAGCGCCTTCTCCTACAATGAGCAGTTCTTC
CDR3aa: CASSLRTSAFSYNEQFF

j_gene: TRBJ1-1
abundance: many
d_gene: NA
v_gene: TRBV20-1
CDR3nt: TGCAGTGCTCTTCCTCCTCGAGGGATGAACACTGAAGCTTTCTTT
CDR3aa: CSALPPRGMNTEAFF

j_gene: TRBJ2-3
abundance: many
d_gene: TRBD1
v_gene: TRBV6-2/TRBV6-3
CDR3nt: TGTGCCAGCAGTTACTACTGGACAGGCCCCCGGACCAGAACTAGCACAGATACGCAGTATTTT
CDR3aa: CASSYYWTGPRTRTSTDTQYF

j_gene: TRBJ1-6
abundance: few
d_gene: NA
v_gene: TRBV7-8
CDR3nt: TGTGCCAGCAGCTTCGCGGTAGAAGCAGGGTCCTATAATTCACCCCTCCACTTT
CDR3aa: CASSFAVEAGSYNSPLHF

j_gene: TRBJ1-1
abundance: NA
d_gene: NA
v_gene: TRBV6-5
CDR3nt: TGTGCCAGCAGTTACGGGGGATATACTGAAGCTTTCTTT
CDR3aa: CASSYGGYTEAFF

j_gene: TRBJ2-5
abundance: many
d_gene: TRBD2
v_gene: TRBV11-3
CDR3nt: TGTGCCAGCAGCCAAGAAGGAGTGGGGGGGGGAGAGACCCAGTACTTC
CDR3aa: CASSQEGVGGGETQYF

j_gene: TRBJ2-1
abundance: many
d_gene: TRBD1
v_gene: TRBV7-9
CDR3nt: TGTGCCAGCGGCGGACAGGGAATGGGCGATGAGCAGTTCTTC
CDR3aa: CASGGQGMGDEQFF

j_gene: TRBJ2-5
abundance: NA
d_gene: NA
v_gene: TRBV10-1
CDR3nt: TGCGCCAGCAGTGAAGAGTGGGAAGAGACCCAGTACTTC
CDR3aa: CASSEEWEETQYF

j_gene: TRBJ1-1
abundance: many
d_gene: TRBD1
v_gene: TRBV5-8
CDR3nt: TGTGCCAGCAGCTTATGGACAGGGGGCATCGACACTGAAGCTTTCTTT
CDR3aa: CASSLWTGGIDTEAFF

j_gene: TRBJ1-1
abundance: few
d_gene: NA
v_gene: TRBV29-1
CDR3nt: TGCAGCGTTCCGGGACGGCGGGACACTGAAGCTTTCTTT
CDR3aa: CSVPGRRDTEAFF

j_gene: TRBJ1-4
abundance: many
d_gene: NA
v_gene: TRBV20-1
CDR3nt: TGCAGTGCTAGAGATTGGGACCCAAAAGAAGATGAAAAACTGTTTTTT
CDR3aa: CSARDWDPKEDEKLFF

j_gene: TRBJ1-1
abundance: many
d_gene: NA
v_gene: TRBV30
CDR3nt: TGTGCCTGGAGTGTAATTCGGGAAACTGAAGCTTTCTTT
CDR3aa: CAWSVIRETEAFF

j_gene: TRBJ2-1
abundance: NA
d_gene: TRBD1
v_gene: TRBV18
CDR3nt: TGTGCCAGCTCATTGGGACAGGGGGCCGTGGATGAGCAGTTCTTC
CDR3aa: CASSLGQGAVDEQFF

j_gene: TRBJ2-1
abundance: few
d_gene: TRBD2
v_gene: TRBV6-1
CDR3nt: TGTGCCAGCAGATCACTAGCGCCGACCTACAATGAGCAGTTCTTC
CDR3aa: CASRSLAPTYNEQFF

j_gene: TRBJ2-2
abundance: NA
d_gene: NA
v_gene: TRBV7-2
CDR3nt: TGTGCCAGCAGCTCCTCTACTAGAATGGGAAATACCGGGGAGCTGTTTTTT
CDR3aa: CASSSSTRMGNTGELFF

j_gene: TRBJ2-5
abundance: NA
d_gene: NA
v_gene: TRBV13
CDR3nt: TGTGCCAGCAGCTTCCGGGACGGCGGGTGGACCCGGTACTTC
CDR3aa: CASSFRDGGWTRYF